Below are 23 T cell receptor beta chains sequenced from a single sample in a study of blood T cell repertoires in COVID-19. Sequenced by immunoSEQ multiplex PCR; TCRdb stores in-frame clones only, minus some. The sample lists tens of thousands of clones, around nine tenths seen once, with around a tenth in the top ten. The material sequenced was PBMCs or T cells enriched from blood (not recorded which). The receptors were sampled from a woman aged 40 to 49 who had recovered from COVID-19.

This rearrangement joins TRBV28 to TRBJ1-3; D is unresolved. V gave up 1 base and J gave up 0 bases, with 13 bases separating them. The CDR3 extends over 17 amino acids. Germline values: CDR1 MDHEN, CDR2 SYDVKM. The CDR3 protein is CASSLSMTGFSGNTIYF. As DNA, the CDR3 is TGTGCCAGCAGTTTATCCATGACGGGGTTCTCTGGAAACACCATATATTTT.

J is TRBJ2-7 and V is TRBV5-1; 9 bases align to TRBD2. CDR3 length: 15 amino acids. V shed 0 bases, J shed 4 bases, and the junction held 5 bases outside the gene matches. Germline CDR1 is SGHRS and CDR2 is YFSETQ. CDR3 in amino acids: CASSLGAGGNYEQYF. The DNA for the CDR3 is TGCGCCAGCAGCTTGGGAGCGGGGGGAAATTACGAGCAGTACTTC. The whole variable domain, filled in from reference TRBV5-1 and TRBJ2-7, reads KAGVTQTPRYLIKTRGQQVTLSCSPISGHRSVSWYQQTPGQGLQFLFEYFSETQRNKGNFPGRFSGRQFSNSRSEMNVSTLELGDSALYLCASSLGAGGNYEQYFGPGTRLTVT.

V and J are TRBV5-6 and TRBJ1-2; D might be TRBD1 (5 bases). Germline assignment: CDR1 SGHDT and CDR2 YYEEEE. Trimming stripped 4 bases from V and 2 bases from J, with 9 bases between. The CDR3 consists of 13 residues. The chain's CDR3 is CASSERQNYGYTF. CDR3 nucleotide sequence: TGTGCCAGCAGCGAGAGACAGAACTATGGCTACACCTTC.

The rearrangement links TRBV7-3 to TRBJ2-2; 8 nucleotides match TRBD1. From germline, CDR1 is SGHTA and CDR2 FQGTGA. V trimming: 6 bases; J trimming: 7 bases; junction bases outside the gene matches: 7. CDR3 length equals 14 residues. In DNA form, the CDR3 reads TGTGCCAGCAGTCAACAGGGGGTAGACGGGGAGCTGTTTTTT. Translating it yields CASSQQGVDGELFF.

This clone was seen once. The chain employs TRBV9 and TRBJ1-2; 7 nucleotides match TRBD1. This CDR3 spans 15 amino acids. The V gene end was trimmed by 4 bases and the J gene end by 1 base; junction bases not matched to a gene: 7. The germline V gene has CDR1 SGDLS and CDR2 YYNGEE. The CDR3, as DNA: TGTGCCAGCAGCCCCACAGGGGTGATTAACTATGGCTACACCTTC. Encoded protein: CASSPTGVINYGYTF.

The J gene is TRBJ2-3, the V gene TRBV5-1, with D possibly TRBD1 on 7 matching bases. The germline V and J ends were trimmed by 0 bases and 5 bases, with 19 bases remaining between them. CDR1 and CDR2 from the germline V gene are SGHRS and YFSETQ. The CDR3 consists of 17 residues. The CDR3 coding sequence is TGCGCCAGCAGCTTGGTTGGAGGGGGCGGTAGTGGAGATACGCAGTATTTT. Translating gives CASSLVGGGGSGDTQYF.

The chain couples TRBV5-6 to TRBJ2-5; weak D call: TRBD2 (6 bases). Germline-derived CDR1 and CDR2 are SGHDT and YYEEEE. The CDR3 covers 15 residues. The germline V and J ends were trimmed by 2 bases and 5 bases, with 16 bases remaining between them. This CDR3 reads CASSFRGTIVETQYF. For the CDR3, the DNA is TGTGCCAGCAGCTTCCGGGGGACGATCGTGGAGACCCAGTACTTC.

This chain connects TRBV6-4 to TRBJ2-3; 11 positions agree with TRBD2. The germline V gene encodes CDR1 MRHNA and CDR2 SNTAGT. The CDR3 runs to 16 residues. V lost 5 bases to trimming and J lost 2 bases; unmatched junction nucleotides: 6. Written as DNA, the CDR3 is TGTGCCAGCAGTCCTCTAGCGGGGGGTTCCACAGATACGCAGTATTTT. Translation gives CASSPLAGGSTDTQYF.

The sample holds a few counts of this clone. The V call is TRBV29-1, the J call TRBJ2-2; D may be TRBD2 (5 bases). Germline CDR1 SQVTM, CDR2 ANQGSEA. This CDR3 spans 14 amino acids. V was clipped by 4 bases and J by 2 bases, with 11 bases between them. The CDR3: CSVVRTVNTGELFF. The CDR3 DNA reads TGCAGCGTTGTCAGGACTGTCAACACCGGGGAGCTGTTTTTT.

This chain joins TRBV7-7 and TRBJ2-1; 14 bases agree with TRBD2. This CDR3 is built from 17 residues. Looked up from germline, CDR1 is SSHAT and CDR2 is FNYEAQ (reference sequence). Trimming took 4 bases from V and 6 from J; bases not matched to a gene: 8. The CDR3 spells CASSSEPGLAGVNEQFF. The CDR3 DNA reads as TGTGCCAGCAGCTCCGAACCGGGACTAGCGGGGGTCAATGAGCAGTTCTTC. The full variable domain, its missing parts supplied by reference TRBV7-7 and TRBJ2-1, is GAGVSQSPRYKVTKRGQDVTLRCDPISSHATLYWYQQALGQGPEFLTYFNYEAQPDKSGLPSDRFSAERPEGSISTLTIQRTEQRDSAMYRCASSSEPGLAGVNEQFFGPGTRLTVL.

CDR3 region: CASSVSGQRAEAFF. CDR3 nucleotides: TGTGCCAGCAGCGTATCAGGGCAACGTGCAGAAGCTTTCTTT. The chain carries TRBV9 and TRBJ1-1, with a weak D call TRBD1 (5 bases). Trimming removed 1 base at V and 8 bases at J, with 15 bases between. The CDR3 runs 14 residues. Germline V gene lookup returns CDR1 SGDLS and CDR2 YYNGEE.

The J gene is TRBJ1-4, the V gene TRBV9; D possibly corresponds to TRBD1 (6 bases). Per the germline V gene, CDR1 is SGDLS and CDR2 is YYNGEE. The V gene lost 3 bases and the J gene lost 3 bases, with 12 bases spanning the gap. The CDR3 contains 15 residues. CDR3 in amino acids: CASSAGGLSNEKLFF. The CDR3, as DNA: TGTGCCAGCAGCGCGGGGGGGCTATCTAATGAAAAACTGTTTTTT.

The J gene is TRBJ2-5, the V gene TRBV7-6; TRBD2 is a possible D gene (6 bases). This CDR3 is 15 amino acids long. From germline, CDR1 is SGHVS and CDR2 FNYEAQ. V lost 1 base and J 5 bases, leaving 14 bases between the germline ends. CDR3 region: CASSLGGGGGETQYF. Here the CDR3 DNA reads TGTGCCAGCAGCTTAGGTGGGGGAGGCGGGGAGACCCAGTACTTC.

This CDR3 is CAISDWGLVYNEQFF. CDR3 sequence (DNA): TGTGCCATCAGTGACTGGGGACTAGTCTACAATGAGCAGTTCTTC. The gene calls are TRBV10-3 and TRBJ2-1; 8 bases map to TRBD2. V lost 3 bases to trimming and J lost 3 bases; unmatched junction nucleotides: 4. The CDR3 sequence is 15 residues long. CDR1 and CDR2 (germline): ENHRY, SYGVKD.

The V gene is TRBV21-1, the J gene TRBJ1-5; TRBD1 is the table's D call and was not checked against the DNA. TRBV21-1 is listed as a pseudogene. The CDR3 has 16 residues. CDR3 in amino acids: CASSKAQGTGNQPQHF. CDR3 nucleotide sequence: TGTGCCAGCAGCAAAGCCCAGGGTACTGGAAATCAGCCCCAGCATTTT.

The chain couples TRBV12-5 to TRBJ2-7; 7 bases map to TRBD1. This CDR3 spans 15 amino acids. In germline, CDR1 is LGHNT, CDR2 FRNRAP. V was pared by 2 bases and J by 4 bases, with 8 bases of the junction left unmatched. The CDR3, as DNA: TGTGCTAGTGGTTTGTCGACAGGGAGTCCGTACGAGCAGTACTTC. Translation: CASGLSTGSPYEQYF.

This chain links TRBV9 with TRBJ1-3; no clear D gene. Germline CDR1 SGDLS, CDR2 YYNGEE. CDR3 length: 14 residues. V was trimmed by 0 bases and J by 2 bases, leaving 6 bases between them. The CDR3 loop reads CASSVGGTGNTIYF. CDR3 nucleotides: TGTGCCAGCAGCGTAGGAGGGACTGGAAACACCATATATTTT.

This clone occurred once. This chain connects TRBV3-1 (or the pseudogene TRBV3-2) to TRBJ2-7; the match to TRBD1 covers 10 bases. The CDR3 loop spans 14 amino acids. The germline V gene has CDR1 LGHDT and CDR2 YNNKEL (reference sequence). The V gene end was trimmed by 5 bases and the J gene end by 11 bases; junction bases not matched to a gene: 12. The CDR3 here is CASSNMGQGPPKYF. The CDR3 DNA follows: TGTGCCAGCAGCAATATGGGACAGGGGCCTCCCAAGTACTTC.

The chain employs TRBV6-4 and TRBJ2-6, with D possibly being TRBD2 (7 bases). This CDR3 has 16 amino acids. CDR1 is MRHNA, CDR2 SNTAGT, per germline. Deletions cut 3 bases from V and 2 bases from J, with 11 bases between. In nucleotides, the CDR3 is TGTGCCAGCAGTGAGGGGGGGCAAGCTGGGGCCAACGTCCTGACTTTC. Residues: CASSEGGQAGANVLTF.

This clone was seen only a few times. The V and J genes are TRBV9 and TRBJ2-3; 8 nucleotides line up with TRBD2. There are 15 residues in the CDR3. V shed 0 bases, J shed 6 bases, and the junction held 6 bases outside the gene matches. CDR1 and CDR2 from the germline V gene are SGDLS and YYNGEE. The CDR3 coding sequence is TGTGCCAGCAGCGTAGAGGGCGGGGGGCAGGATACGCAGTATTTT. Protein sequence: CASSVEGGGQDTQYF.

With regard to this clone: One junction end does not reproduce the germline sequence, and a read error may be involved. The rearrangement uses TRBV3-1 (or the pseudogene TRBV3-2) and TRBJ1-4, with 7 bases lining up with TRBD1. Germline V gene sequence: CDR1 LGHDT, CDR2 YNNKEL (reference sequence). The CDR3 runs 17 residues. The DNA of the CDR3 is TGTGCCAGCACCCAATACGACGACAGGGAGGCTAATGAAAAACTGTTTTTT. Translation gives CASTQYDDREANEKLFF.

The chain recombines TRBV10-2 with TRBJ1-1; TRBD1 aligns across 8 bases. The J segment lost 5 bases and the V segment lost 6 bases, leaving 5 bases of the junction unmatched. Looked up from germline, CDR1 is WSHSY and CDR2 is SAAADI. The CDR3 sequence is 13 residues long. CDR3: CASSLQGGTEAFF. CDR3 bases: TGCGCCAGCAGCCTACAGGGGGGGACTGAAGCTTTCTTT.

The chain joins TRBV12-3 or TRBV12-4 to TRBJ2-5; D is possibly TRBD1 (6 bases). The CDR3 consists of 12 residues. V lost 5 bases and J lost 4, with 8 bases in between. The CDR3 sequence is CASSKDRETQYF. The CDR3 DNA reads TGTGCCAGCAGTAAGGACAGAGAGACCCAGTACTTC.